A selection of T cell receptor beta chains follows, all from one sample in a study of blood T cell repertoires in COVID-19. Measured with immunoSEQ multiplex PCR; TCRdb has only the in-frame clones, and not every one. The sample consists of more than 200,000 clones, 70% to 90% of them appearing once. Material: peripheral blood. The receptors originated from a woman aged 40-49 years who had recovered from COVID-19. CDR3s include the opening cysteine and the closing phenylalanine or tryptophan. Fields, in order: J gene, D gene, V gene, clone size, CDR3 DNA, CDR3 protein. A D gene is named only where the DNA matches it firmly. Only part of the rows carry a size: once, few, many, or a class if the clone is expanded.

TRBJ1-6,.,TRBV27,.,TGTGCCAGCAGGACAGGCCGAAGCAATTCACCCCTCCACTTT,CASRTGRSNSPLHF
TRBJ2-1,.,TRBV19,once,TGTGCCAGTAGTATAAGGGGTCAGGTTTACAATGAGCAGTTCTTC,CASSIRGQVYNEQFF
TRBJ2-5,TRBD2,TRBV4-3,.,TGCGCCAGCAGCCAGGGACTAGCGGGAGGGCCCGGAGAGACCCAGTACTTC,CASSQGLAGGPGETQYF
TRBJ1-1,TRBD1,TRBV19,.,TGTGCCAGTAGGAATCCAGGGGGCACTGAAGCTTTCTTT,CASRNPGGTEAFF
TRBJ2-3,TRBD2,TRBV6-1,.,TGTGCCAGCAGTTTTCTAGCGGGACTAGATACGCAGTATTTT,CASSFLAGLDTQYF
TRBJ1-4,TRBD1,TRBV29-1,.,TGCAGCGTTGCGGACAGGGGCTCAAATGAAAAACTGTTTTTT,CSVADRGSNEKLFF
TRBJ2-3,TRBD2,TRBV24-1,.,TGTGCCACCAGTCCCCACCAGCGGGGGAGGGAAACAGATACGCAGTATTTT,CATSPHQRGRETDTQYF
TRBJ1-6,TRBD1,TRBV2,.,TGTGCCAGCAGGCCGGGGACAGGACACGATTCACCCCTCCACTTT,CASRPGTGHDSPLHF
TRBJ1-4,TRBD1,TRBV11-2,.,TGTGCCAGCAGCCGAAGACAGGGAGAGAAACTGTTTTTT,CASSRRQGEKLFF
TRBJ2-7,TRBD2,TRBV19,many,TGTGCCAGTAGTATTTCGGGCGGGAGGGCCTACGAGCAGTACTTC,CASSISGGRAYEQYF
TRBJ2-7,.,TRBV27,.,TGTGCCAGCAGTTTATCGCCAGGGGCTTACGAGCAGTACTTC,CASSLSPGAYEQYF
TRBJ2-2,TRBD1,TRBV10-3,once,TGTGCCACCAAGGGGACAGGGGGCGACGGGGAGCTGTTTTTT,CATKGTGGDGELFF
TRBJ1-1,TRBD1,TRBV29-1,.,TGCAGCGCTGAGGGGGCAGCGAACACTGAAGCTTTCTTT,CSAEGAANTEAFF
TRBJ2-5,TRBD1,TRBV2,.,TGTGCCAGCACCCAAGGGACAGGGGGAGGAGAGACCCAGTACTTC,CASTQGTGGGETQYF
TRBJ1-2,TRBD1,TRBV19,.,TGTGCCAGTAGTCTCGTCCCGGGACAGGGATTAGGATACGACACCTTC,CASSLVPGQGLGYDTF
TRBJ1-1,.,TRBV10-3,once,TGTGCCATCAGTGATGGCCCAACCAACACTGAAGCTTTCTTT,CAISDGPTNTEAFF